The rows below give T cell receptor beta chains drawn from one sample of a study of blood T cell repertoires in COVID-19. Generated by immunoSEQ multiplex PCR, the TCRdb table keeps only in-frame clones and is missing some. Of 180,000 or so clones in the sample, around 83% were seen once. The sample consisted of peripheral blood. The source of these receptors is a man aged 18 to 29 with acute or convalescent COVID-19. Each CDR3 is given with its conserved first and last residue. Size values are once, few and many counts, or a class for expanded clones, and some rows have none.

cdr3_length: 17
v_call: TRBV7-9
clone_size: .
j_call: TRBJ2-1
cdr3_aa: CASRYWATGTAYNEQFF

cdr3_length: 17
v_call: TRBV9
clone_size: .
j_call: TRBJ1-1
cdr3_aa: CASSGWAQGAKNTEAFF

cdr3_length: 11
v_call: TRBV30
clone_size: .
j_call: TRBJ2-3
cdr3_aa: CAWSRGDTQYF

cdr3_length: 13
v_call: TRBV9
clone_size: once
j_call: TRBJ2-3
cdr3_aa: CASSVAVADTQYF

cdr3_length: 16
v_call: TRBV5-1
clone_size: .
j_call: TRBJ1-5
cdr3_aa: CASNGSNYREGQPQHF

cdr3_length: 14
v_call: TRBV4-1
clone_size: .
j_call: TRBJ1-5
cdr3_aa: CASSQGQVLQPQHF

cdr3_length: 13
v_call: TRBV18
clone_size: .
j_call: TRBJ2-3
cdr3_aa: CASSPAGRDTQYF

cdr3_length: 13
v_call: TRBV29-1
clone_size: few
j_call: TRBJ1-4
cdr3_aa: CSARSGINEKLFF

cdr3_length: 12
v_call: TRBV7-2
clone_size: .
j_call: TRBJ2-1
cdr3_aa: CASSSYRDEQFF

cdr3_length: 18
v_call: TRBV19
clone_size: .
j_call: TRBJ2-5
cdr3_aa: CASSIRRFGTGIPETQYF

cdr3_length: 13
v_call: TRBV6-5
clone_size: .
j_call: TRBJ2-2
cdr3_aa: CASRDSNTGELFF

cdr3_length: 15
v_call: TRBV7-3
clone_size: .
j_call: TRBJ2-5
cdr3_aa: CASRAGTSPQETQYF

cdr3_length: 15
v_call: TRBV6-5
clone_size: .
j_call: TRBJ1-1
cdr3_aa: CASSRTGGAGTEAFF

cdr3_length: 14
v_call: TRBV10-3
clone_size: once
j_call: TRBJ2-7
cdr3_aa: CAISPGQGAYEQYF

cdr3_length: 10
v_call: TRBV10-2
clone_size: .
j_call: TRBJ2-1
cdr3_aa: CAVGDNEQFF

cdr3_length: 15
v_call: TRBV11-3
clone_size: .
j_call: TRBJ2-1
cdr3_aa: CASSSGAQRGNEQFF

cdr3_length: 16
v_call: TRBV30
clone_size: .
j_call: TRBJ2-1
cdr3_aa: CAWSVEGRGEYNEQFF

cdr3_length: 15
v_call: TRBV19
clone_size: .
j_call: TRBJ2-4
cdr3_aa: CASKWSSVAKNIQYF

cdr3_length: 12
v_call: TRBV7-9
clone_size: .
j_call: TRBJ1-2
cdr3_aa: CASSANTYGYTF

cdr3_length: 15
v_call: TRBV5-1
clone_size: .
j_call: TRBJ1-4
cdr3_aa: CASSSTGGSNEKLFF

cdr3_length: 11
v_call: TRBV30
clone_size: .
j_call: TRBJ1-2
cdr3_aa: CAWSVSVGYTF

cdr3_length: 15
v_call: TRBV5-4
clone_size: .
j_call: TRBJ1-1
cdr3_aa: CASSLGTGAGTEAFF

cdr3_length: 15
v_call: TRBV30
clone_size: .
j_call: TRBJ1-4
cdr3_aa: CAWSVLHAPGEKLFF

cdr3_length: 16
v_call: TRBV2
clone_size: .
j_call: TRBJ2-1
cdr3_aa: CASSDQSGGAYNEQFF

cdr3_length: 13
v_call: TRBV12-3/TRBV12-4
clone_size: once
j_call: TRBJ1-5
cdr3_aa: CASSLARGSPQHF

cdr3_length: 14
v_call: TRBV2
clone_size: .
j_call: TRBJ1-2
cdr3_aa: CASSKRQGSYGYTF

cdr3_length: 18
v_call: TRBV21-1
clone_size: few
j_call: TRBJ2-1
cdr3_aa: CASILGLAGGPGYNEQFF

cdr3_length: 14
v_call: TRBV28
clone_size: few
j_call: TRBJ1-4
cdr3_aa: CASSLNRDVEKLFF

cdr3_length: 17
v_call: TRBV7-3
clone_size: .
j_call: TRBJ2-7
cdr3_aa: CASSLKGAGTRGHEQYF

cdr3_length: 15
v_call: TRBV7-9
clone_size: .
j_call: TRBJ2-7
cdr3_aa: CASSLNPRENYEQYF

cdr3_length: 18
v_call: TRBV9
clone_size: once
j_call: TRBJ2-3
cdr3_aa: CASSFDRFYPHYTDTQYF

cdr3_length: 16
v_call: TRBV18
clone_size: once
j_call: TRBJ2-3
cdr3_aa: CASSPVEAGGTDTQYF

cdr3_length: 14
v_call: TRBV7-3
clone_size: .
j_call: TRBJ1-1
cdr3_aa: CASIVNHDGGEAFF

cdr3_length: 12
v_call: TRBV12-3/TRBV12-4
clone_size: .
j_call: TRBJ2-7
cdr3_aa: CASSWDYYEQYF

cdr3_length: 13
v_call: TRBV5-1
clone_size: .
j_call: TRBJ1-4
cdr3_aa: CASSFGQSEKLFF

cdr3_length: 15
v_call: TRBV5-8
clone_size: .
j_call: TRBJ2-3
cdr3_aa: CASSLPGGGADTQYF

cdr3_length: 16
v_call: TRBV24-1
clone_size: .
j_call: TRBJ2-3
cdr3_aa: CATSDGLAGVIDTQYF

cdr3_length: 15
v_call: TRBV9
clone_size: .
j_call: TRBJ1-6
cdr3_aa: CASSYGTLDNSPLHF

cdr3_length: 17
v_call: TRBV4-1
clone_size: .
j_call: TRBJ1-6
cdr3_aa: CASSQERWSSYNSPLHF

cdr3_length: 13
v_call: TRBV6-6
clone_size: .
j_call: TRBJ1-5
cdr3_aa: CASRSRVGQPQHF

cdr3_length: 16
v_call: TRBV28
clone_size: .
j_call: TRBJ2-2
cdr3_aa: CASNPRGALNTGELFF

cdr3_length: 14
v_call: TRBV4-1
clone_size: .
j_call: TRBJ1-1
cdr3_aa: CASSQQGKGTEAFF

cdr3_length: 15
v_call: TRBV3-1/TRBV3-2
clone_size: .
j_call: TRBJ2-3
cdr3_aa: CASSLAAGGTDTQYF

cdr3_length: 15
v_call: TRBV5-1
clone_size: .
j_call: TRBJ1-1
cdr3_aa: CASKGTGAINTEAFF

cdr3_length: 16
v_call: TRBV29-1
clone_size: few
j_call: TRBJ2-2
cdr3_aa: CSVEWLAGGSTGELFF